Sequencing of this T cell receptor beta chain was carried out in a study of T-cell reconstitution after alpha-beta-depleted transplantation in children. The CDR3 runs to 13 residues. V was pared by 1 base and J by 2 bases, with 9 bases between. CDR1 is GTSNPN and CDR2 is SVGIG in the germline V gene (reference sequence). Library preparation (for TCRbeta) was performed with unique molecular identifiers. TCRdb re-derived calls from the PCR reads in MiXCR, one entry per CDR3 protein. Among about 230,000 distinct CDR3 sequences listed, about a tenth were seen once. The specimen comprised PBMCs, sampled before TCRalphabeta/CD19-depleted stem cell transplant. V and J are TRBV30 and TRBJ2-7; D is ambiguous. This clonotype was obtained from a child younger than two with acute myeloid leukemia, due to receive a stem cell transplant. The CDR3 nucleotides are TGTGCCTGGAGTGCTGGGTCACCCTACGAGCAGTACTTC. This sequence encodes CAWSAGSPYEQYF.